One sample yielded the 26 T cell receptor beta chains listed below, sequenced in a study of OX40 agonist ivuxolimab in advanced cancers. Repertoires were generated with immunoSEQ multiplex PCR, while TCRdb's copy carries only in-frame clones and drops some. The sample contains tens of thousands of clones, approximately 86% of which appear only once. Sequencing used CD4+ or CD8+ T cells sorted from blood, obtained in a trial of the OX40 agonist ivuxolimab. These receptor sequences come from an adult with an advanced solid tumor such as melanoma, head and neck, liver or kidney cancer.

The chain has TRBV6-6 and TRBJ2-1; D not certain. CDR1 is MNHNY, CDR2 SVGAGI, per germline (reference sequence). V gave up 2 bases and J gave up 5 bases, with 4 bases separating them. This CDR3 spans 12 amino acids. In DNA form, the CDR3 reads TGTGCCAGCAGTTACGGGGACAATGAGCAGTTCTTC. It translates to CASSYGDNEQFF.

This rearrangement joins TRBV6-1 to TRBJ2-7, with a possible D match to TRBD1 (6 bases). The CDR3 is 14 amino acids. V was clipped by 3 bases and J by 2 bases, with 11 bases between them. The germline V gene has CDR1 MNHNS and CDR2 SASEGT. The DNA of the CDR3 is TGTGCCAGCAGTGACTCGACAGGTACCTACGAGCAGTACTTC. Its translation: CASSDSTGTYEQYF.

This clone was seen a single time. This sequence joins TRBV10-1 and TRBJ2-2; 7 bases fit TRBD2. This CDR3 has 15 residues. Germline CDR1 is WNHNN and CDR2 is SYGVQD (reference sequence). Trimming cost V 0 bases and J 6 bases; bases outside gene matches: 4. CDR3 bases: TGCGCCAGCAGTGAGTCAAGCGGGGCCCCCGGGGAGCTGTTTTTT. It codes for CASSESSGAPGELFF.

V and J are TRBV6-5 and TRBJ1-1; 9 nucleotides match TRBD1. The CDR3 has 16 amino acids. Trimming at V came to 4 bases and at J to 8 bases, leaving 14 bases not matched to a gene. Germline CDR1 MNHEY, CDR2 SVGAGI. This chain's CDR3 is CASSSQAGQGYGEAFF. The CDR3 DNA sequence: TGTGCCAGCAGTTCCCAGGCGGGACAGGGCTACGGGGAAGCTTTCTTT.

The chain employs TRBV5-6 and TRBJ2-2; D possibly corresponds to TRBD2 (5 bases). The CDR3 has 17 amino acids. Per germline, CDR1 SGHDT and CDR2 YYEEEE. The V end was cut by 4 bases, the J end by 0 bases, with 16 bases between. The CDR3 protein is CASSRRRQVSNTGELFF. CDR3 nucleotide sequence: TGTGCCAGCAGCCGTCGGAGGCAAGTCTCGAACACCGGGGAGCTGTTTTTT.

The rearrangement joins TRBV19 to TRBJ2-3, with D perhaps matching TRBD2 (6 bases). CDR1 LNHDA and CDR2 SQIVND come from the germline V gene (reference sequence). The CDR3 has 16 amino acids. Trimming pared 5 bases from V and 1 base from J, leaving 16 bases between. The CDR3 loop reads CASSFMVGSRTDTQYF. CDR3 DNA: TGTGCCAGTAGTTTTATGGTCGGGAGCCGCACAGATACGCAGTATTTT.

The gene calls are TRBV5-1 and TRBJ2-3; TRBD1 matches 8 bases. Trimming at V came to 0 bases and at J to 3 bases, leaving 3 bases not matched to a gene. Germline V lookup: CDR1 SGHRS, CDR2 YFSETQ. This CDR3 comprises 15 residues. CDR3 DNA sequence: TGCGCCAGCAGCTTGGCCACAGGGGGAACAGATACGCAGTATTTT. The encoded protein is CASSLATGGTDTQYF.

The V and J genes are TRBV7-9 and TRBJ2-1, with D possibly being TRBD2 (6 bases). The germline V and J ends were trimmed by 1 base and 14 bases, with 9 bases remaining between them. The CDR3 is 11 amino acids. Germline CDR1 is SEHNR and CDR2 is FQNEAQ (reference sequence). The CDR3: CASSLGEVEFF. The CDR3 DNA is TGTGCCAGCAGCTTAGGGGAGGTGGAGTTCTTC.

A single count supports this clone. V and J are TRBV5-8 and TRBJ1-2; D possibly corresponds to TRBD1 (6 bases). Between the trimmed V and J ends, which lost 3 bases and 8 bases, there was a span of 20 bases. CDR1 and CDR2 from the germline V gene are SGHTS and YDEGEE. This CDR3 region has 15 residues. The CDR3 region has the DNA TGTGCCAGCAGCTGGAACAGGGTCTCCCTCGGGGGCTACACCTTC. Amino acid sequence: CASSWNRVSLGGYTF.

The chain joins TRBV5-4 to TRBJ2-1; TRBD1 matches 7 bases. The CDR3 has 14 residues. V was pared by 0 bases and J by 5 bases, with 2 bases of the junction left unmatched. Germline V gene sequence: CDR1 SGHNT, CDR2 YYREEE (reference sequence). The CDR3, as DNA: TGTGCCAGCAGCTTGGGGACAGGAAACAATGAGCAGTTCTTC. Encoded protein: CASSLGTGNNEQFF. Drawing the rest from reference TRBV5-4 and TRBJ2-1, the complete variable domain is ETGVTQSPTHLIKTRGQQVTLRCSSQSGHNTVSWYQQALGQGPQFIFQYYREEENGRGNFPPRFSGLQFPNYSSELNVNALELDDSALYLCASSLGTGNNEQFFGPGTRLTVL.

The CDR3 region is CASSPGTDSTNEKLFF. Written as DNA, the CDR3 is TGCGCCAGCAGCCCGGGGACGGATTCAACTAATGAAAAACTGTTTTTT. The chain carries TRBV5-1 and TRBJ1-4; D is possibly TRBD1 (5 bases). This CDR3 has 16 residues. With 4 bases removed from V and 0 bases from J, the gap between germline ends came to 13 bases. Germline CDR1 SGHRS, CDR2 YFSETQ.

The chain uses TRBV15 and TRBJ1-6; D perhaps matches TRBD1 (5 bases). From germline, CDR1 is LNHNV and CDR2 YYDKDF (reference sequence). Trimming left V 4 bases short and J 4 bases short, with 14 bases between. This CDR3 is built from 16 residues. The CDR3 reads CATSKGSGLYNSPLHF. The DNA for the CDR3 is TGTGCCACCAGCAAGGGGTCAGGACTATATAATTCACCCCTCCACTTT. The whole variable domain, remainder taken from reference TRBV15 and TRBJ1-6, is DAMVIQNPRYQVTQFGKPVTLSCSQTLNHNVMYWYQQKSSQAPKLLFHYYDKDFNNEADTPDNFQSRRPNTSFCFLDIRSPGLGDTAMYLCATSKGSGLYNSPLHFGNGTRLTVT.

This rearrangement joins TRBV9 to TRBJ1-1; 7 bases match TRBD1. From germline, CDR1 is SGDLS and CDR2 YYNGEE. Trimming removed 0 bases from V and 1 base from J; junction bases left unmatched: 0. The length of the CDR3 is 14 residues. CDR3: CASSVGTGNTEAFF. For the CDR3, the DNA is TGTGCCAGCAGCGTAGGGACAGGGAACACTGAAGCTTTCTTT.

The V call is TRBV28, the J call TRBJ2-7, with D tentatively TRBD1 (5 bases). The CDR3 has 16 amino acids. Looked up from germline, CDR1 is MDHEN and CDR2 is SYDVKM. V lost 3 bases, J lost 3 bases, and 18 bases lay in between. The DNA of the CDR3 is TGTGCCAGCAGTTTTAGTTATGGGGCAGAACACTACGAGCAGTACTTC. It specifies CASSFSYGAEHYEQYF.

J is TRBJ2-1 and V is TRBV28; D is unresolved. Germline V gives CDR1 MDHEN, CDR2 SYDVKM. The CDR3 sequence is 15 residues long. With 4 bases removed from V and 2 bases from J, the gap between germline ends came to 12 bases. The CDR3 DNA follows: TGTGCCAGCAGTTCCGCCGGCAAGACCTACAATGAGCAGTTCTTC. Amino acids: CASSSAGKTYNEQFF.

The J gene is TRBJ2-5, the V gene TRBV25-1, with 7 nucleotides matching TRBD2. TRBJ2-7 explains the end of the DNA better; the J call may be wrong. Germline V gene sequence: CDR1 MGHDK, CDR2 SYGVNS. This CDR3 comprises 14 residues. Here the CDR3 reads CASSEVGTNYEQYF. DNA for the CDR3: TGTGCCAGCAGTGAGGTCGGGACTAACTACGAGCAGTACTTC.

The chain uses TRBV27 and TRBJ2-2; D uncertain. V lost 6 bases to trimming and J lost 4 bases, with 12 bases between them. The length of the CDR3 is 14 residues. CDR1 MNHEY and CDR2 SMNVEV come from the germline V gene (reference sequence). As DNA, the CDR3 is TGTGCCAGCAGATTGTTAAGCGTCACCGGGGAGCTGTTTTTT. Its translation is CASRLLSVTGELFF.

This clone was counted a few times. The chain has TRBV28 and TRBJ1-5; D gene ambiguous. Trimming took 8 bases from V and 5 from J, leaving 10 bases between them. The CDR3 is 12 residues long. In germline, CDR1 is MDHEN, CDR2 SYDVKM. The CDR3 loop is CASASQDQPQHF. DNA of the CDR3: TGTGCCAGCGCCTCTCAGGATCAGCCCCAGCATTTT. Combining the CDR3 with reference TRBV28 and TRBJ1-5 gives the whole variable domain DVKVTQSSRYLVKRTGEKVFLECVQDMDHENMFWYRQDPGLGLRLIYFSYDVKMKEKGDIPEGYSVSREKKERFSLILESASTNQTSMYLCASASQDQPQHFGDGTRLSIL.

The genes are TRBV6-6 and TRBJ2-2; no clear D. The CDR3 totals 14 residues. Between the trimmed V and J ends, which lost 0 bases and 7 bases, there was a span of 9 bases. Germline-derived CDR1 and CDR2 are MNHNY and SVGAGI (reference sequence). The DNA of the CDR3 is TGTGCCAGCAGTTACTCGCCCGGTGACGGGGAGCTGTTTTTT. Translating gives CASSYSPGDGELFF.

The chain uses TRBV28 and TRBJ1-2, with D possibly matching TRBD1 (5 bases). Germline V gives CDR1 MDHEN, CDR2 SYDVKM. V was cut by 6 bases and J by 1 base, with 12 bases left in between. The CDR3 runs 14 residues. The CDR3 spells CASRTSGDNYGYTF. CDR3 in DNA: TGTGCCAGCAGGACTTCGGGGGATAACTATGGCTACACCTTC.

In this sample, this clone turned up once. The chain carries TRBV11-2 and TRBJ2-1; D unclear. Trimming stripped 2 bases from V and 5 bases from J, with 13 bases between. Germline assignment: CDR1 SGHAT and CDR2 FQNNGV. This CDR3 has 15 residues. CDR3 amino acids: CASSLTPWVDNEQFF. The CDR3 coding sequence is TGTGCCAGCAGCTTAACCCCCTGGGTCGACAATGAGCAGTTCTTC.

This chain links TRBV11-1 with TRBJ2-7; 8 bases map to TRBD1. J gave up 3 bases and V 2 bases, and 6 bases lay outside the gene matches. CDR3 size: 15 residues. The germline V gene has CDR1 SGHAT and CDR2 FQDESV (reference sequence). CDR3 coding DNA: TGTGCCAGCAGCTTAAGGGACAGGTCGAACTACGAGCAGTACTTC. As protein: CASSLRDRSNYEQYF.

The chain recombines TRBV2 with TRBJ2-1, with no clear D. V gave up 8 bases and J gave up 13 bases, with 15 bases separating them. The CDR3 totals 11 residues. Per the germline V gene, CDR1 is SNHLY and CDR2 is FYNNEI. This chain's CDR3 is CASSLLAYQFF. The CDR3 region has the DNA TGTGCCAGCTCCCTGTTGGCCTATCAGTTCTTC.

This chain connects TRBV6-6 to TRBJ2-1; 7 bases map to TRBD2. The ends lost 2 bases at V and 5 bases at J; junction bases unmatched: 3. This CDR3 contains 14 residues. Per the germline V gene, CDR1 is MNHNY and CDR2 is SVGAGI (reference sequence). The CDR3, as DNA: TGTGCCAGCAGTTACGCGGGAGCGGACAATGAGCAGTTCTTC. It encodes CASSYAGADNEQFF.

The V gene is TRBV7-9, the J gene TRBJ2-7; D is perhaps TRBD2 (5 bases). Between the trimmed V and J ends, which lost 5 bases and 0 bases, there was a span of 11 bases. Per the germline V gene, CDR1 is SEHNR and CDR2 is FQNEAQ (reference sequence). The length of the CDR3 is 14 residues. CDR3 in DNA: TGTGCCAGCAGCGCCAGCCTAGCCTCCTACGAGCAGTACTTC. Translated: CASSASLASYEQYF.

CDR3 in amino acids: CASSQVSGQGAGANVLTF. CDR3 bases: TGCGCCAGCAGCCAAGTTTCGGGACAGGGGGCTGGGGCCAACGTCCTGACTTTC. The chain employs TRBV4-1 and TRBJ2-6; TRBD1 agrees at 11 bases. The CDR3 runs to 18 residues. V dropped 1 base and J dropped 2; count of bases not matched to a gene: 4. CDR1 is MGHRA, CDR2 YSYEKL, per germline.